The 30 T cell receptor beta chains reported below all come from one sample, sequenced in a study of T cells in Graves' hyperthyroidism and ophthalmopathy. RNA transcripts yielded amplified TCR beta CDR3 regions. In the first-round RT-PCR of the TCR CDR3, the HTBI primer set was used. TCRdb recomputed calls from the multiplex PCR reads with MiXCR, one row per CDR3 protein. The data show fewer than 750,000 distinct CDR3 sequences, approximately 14% seen once. Specimen: blood. These receptors were collected from a woman aged 40-49 years with Graves' ophthalmopathy.

This clonotype was counted many times. The chain employs TRBV10-1 and TRBJ2-5, with 10 bases identical to TRBD1. V lost 2 bases, J lost 7 bases, and 4 bases stayed unmatched. CDR1 is WNHNN and CDR2 is SYGVQD in the germline V gene (reference sequence). The CDR3 is 14 residues long. CDR3 in DNA: TGCGCCAGCAGTGAGGCCGGGACAGGGGTGACCCAGTACTTC. This sequence encodes CASSEAGTGVTQYF.

In its sample, this clonotype was seen a few times. The chain carries TRBV3-1 and TRBJ2-7, with 9 bases fitting TRBD2. The CDR3 has 15 amino acids. The V gene's germline CDR1 is LGHDT and CDR2 YNNKEL (reference sequence). V lost 3 bases and J lost 4; bases outside the gene matches: 7. CDR3 residues: CASSHGGRAGYEQYF. CDR3 nucleotides: TGTGCCAGCAGCCATGGCGGGAGGGCCGGTTACGAGCAGTACTTC.

For this clonotype: Because it lacks the conserved phenylalanine or tryptophan at the end, this CDR3 is likely a read error. The rearrangement uses TRBV3-1 and TRBJ1-1; D is uncertain. CDR1 is LGHDT, CDR2 YNNKEL, per germline (reference sequence). V gave up 8 bases and J gave up 0 bases, with 7 bases separating them. The CDR3 sequence is 12 residues long. CDR3 nucleotide sequence: TGTGCCAGCGCCCAATTGAACACTGAAGCTTTCCTT. As protein: CASAQLNTEAFL.

The rearrangement joins TRBV25-1 to TRBJ2-2; D is undetermined. Looked up from germline, CDR1 is MGHDK and CDR2 is SYGVNS. The V end lost 10 bases, the J end lost 5 bases, and 8 bases lay between the germline ends. This CDR3 is 11 amino acids long. In nucleotides, the CDR3 is TGTGCCACGTGGGCGACCGGGGAGCTGTTTTTT. As protein: CATWATGELFF.

The chain combines TRBV19 with TRBJ1-1; D possibly corresponds to TRBD1 (6 bases). CDR1 and CDR2 from the germline V gene are LNHDA and SQIVND (reference sequence). CDR3 size: 17 residues. Trimming stripped 2 bases from V and 2 bases from J, with 18 bases between. Written as DNA, the CDR3 is TGTGCCAGTAGTATACACCAGGACAGCGGGATCAACACTGAAGCTTTCTTT. It specifies CASSIHQDSGINTEAFF.

A few counts support this clonotype. The chain has TRBV7-8 and TRBJ1-1; 9 positions agree with TRBD1. V was clipped by 2 bases and J by 4 bases; unmatched bases: 14. The germline V gene encodes CDR1 SGHVS and CDR2 FQNEAQ. CDR3 size: 18 residues. In DNA, the CDR3 is TGTGCCAGCAGCTTATATCCGGGACAGGGATTTGGACGCACTGAAGCTTTCTTT. It is translated as CASSLYPGQGFGRTEAFF.

The table lists this clonotype with a few counts. The chain couples TRBV9 to TRBJ2-5, with a possible D match to TRBD1 (6 bases). CDR1 SGDLS and CDR2 YYNGEE come from the germline V gene. Trimming pared 4 bases from V and 3 bases from J, leaving 19 bases between. This CDR3 comprises 16 residues. CDR3 loop: CASSYRDIAKKETQYF. The CDR3 nucleotides are TGTGCCAGCAGCTACCGGGACATAGCCAAAAAAGAGACCCAGTACTTC.

This clonotype was seen a handful of times. The rearrangement joins TRBV20-1 to TRBJ1-6, with TRBD1 as a possible D gene (5 bases). The CDR3 is 17 residues long. Trimming cost V 0 bases and J 9 bases, with 21 bases left between them. Germline values: CDR1 DFQATT, CDR2 SNEGSKA (reference sequence). The CDR3 DNA sequence: TGCAGTGCTAGAGATTACCAGAGGGGCACAGAAACTTCACCCCTCCACTTT. Its translation is CSARDYQRGTETSPLHF.

There are many counts of this clonotype. The chain has TRBV6-5 and TRBJ2-5; 13 positions agree with TRBD2. This CDR3 comprises 16 residues. Per germline, CDR1 MNHEY and CDR2 SVGAGI. V trimming: 8 bases; J trimming: 7 bases; junction bases outside the gene matches: 13. CDR3 in amino acids: CASGPGLAGTQGTQYF. The CDR3 region has the DNA TGTGCCAGCGGACCGGGACTAGCGGGGACTCAGGGGACCCAGTACTTC.

This clonotype was seen repeatedly, ten times or more. This rearrangement joins TRBV28 to TRBJ1-5, with D tentatively TRBD1 (5 bases). Trimming removed 2 bases at V and 4 bases at J, with 15 bases between. Germline CDR1 MDHEN, CDR2 SYDVKM. The CDR3 totals 16 residues. The CDR3 reads CASSLTPGLRNQPQHF. CDR3 in DNA: TGTGCCAGCAGTTTAACCCCAGGGTTAAGGAATCAGCCCCAGCATTTT.

This clonotype was found many times. The chain combines TRBV6-5 with TRBJ2-5; D not resolved. The germline V and J ends were trimmed by 0 bases and 5 bases, with 10 bases remaining between them. This CDR3 spans 14 amino acids. Germline CDR1 and CDR2: MNHEY and SVGAGI. This CDR3 is CASSYSPTVETQYF. The CDR3 DNA is TGTGCCAGCAGTTACTCCCCCACCGTGGAGACCCAGTACTTC.

The table lists this clonotype with many counts. This rearrangement joins TRBV28 to TRBJ2-5, with unresolved D. The germline V gene has CDR1 MDHEN and CDR2 SYDVKM. The length of the CDR3 is 12 residues. V lost 6 bases to trimming and J lost 4 bases, with 9 bases between them. CDR3 nucleotides: TGTGCCAGCAGGAGCGACGGAGAGACCCAGTACTTC. Its translation: CASRSDGETQYF.

The rearrangement links TRBV6-5 to TRBJ2-7; 7 bases map to TRBD1. J lost 2 bases, V lost 2 bases, and 6 bases had no gene match. Germline V lookup: CDR1 MNHEY, CDR2 SVGAGI. The CDR3 sequence is 15 residues long. CDR3 DNA sequence: TGTGCCAGCAGTTACCCAGACAGGGACCCCTACGAGCAGTACTTC. As protein: CASSYPDRDPYEQYF.

This clonotype was counted a few times. The chain has TRBV7-2 and TRBJ2-5; 9 bases map to TRBD2. CDR3 size: 16 residues. Germline trimming cut 5 bases from V and 5 bases from J; bases unmatched to any gene: 12. The germline gives CDR1 SGHTA, CDR2 FQGNSA. This chain's CDR3 is CASSIDGGTSYETQYF. In DNA form, the CDR3 reads TGTGCCAGCAGCATAGACGGGGGGACTAGCTATGAGACCCAGTACTTC.

This clonotype was seen ten or more times. The genes are TRBV9 and TRBJ2-5, with 8 bases that match TRBD2. The V and J ends lost 0 bases and 4 bases, in that order; junction bases with no gene match: 5. The CDR3 contains 15 residues. Looked up from germline, CDR1 is SGDLS and CDR2 is YYNGEE. In DNA form, the CDR3 reads TGTGCCAGCAGCGTAGAGGGCGGGAGGATAGAGACCCAGTACTTC. Protein: CASSVEGGRIETQYF.

The chain links TRBV29-1 to TRBJ2-7; 14 positions match TRBD2. This CDR3 is 13 amino acids long. The germline V gene encodes CDR1 SQVTM and CDR2 ANQGSEA. J gave up 6 bases and V 6 bases, and 4 bases lay outside the gene matches. The chain's CDR3 is CSVGLAGVGEQYF. CDR3 DNA sequence: TGCAGCGTGGGACTAGCGGGAGTGGGCGAGCAGTACTTC.

The table lists this clonotype with a few counts. A much larger clonotype is one base distant, so this may be a read error. The rearrangement links TRBV28 to TRBJ1-1; D gene ambiguous. This CDR3 spans 16 amino acids. The germline CDR1 and CDR2 sequences are MDHEN and SYDVKM. V shed 7 bases and J shed 4 bases, with 22 bases lying between them. CDR3 nucleotides: TGTGCCAGCACCCCGGCTGACACGGGGTGGGGCACTGAAGCTTTCTTT. It yields the protein CASTPADTGWGTEAFF.

The table lists this clonotype with many counts. J is TRBJ1-1 and V is TRBV11-3; 9 bases agree with TRBD1. The CDR3 is made up of 14 amino acids. CDR1 SGHNT and CDR2 YENEEA come from the germline V gene. V shed 5 bases and J 4 bases; nucleotides not matched to a gene: 5. The CDR3 is CASSRGTGSTEAFF. The CDR3 coding sequence is TGTGCCAGCAGCCGCGGGACAGGGAGCACTGAAGCTTTCTTT.

This clonotype was detected many times. V is TRBV28 and J is TRBJ1-2; possibly TRBD1 for D (6 bases). The V gene's germline CDR1 is MDHEN and CDR2 SYDVKM. V lost 7 bases to trimming and J lost 2 bases, with 20 bases between them. There are 16 residues in the CDR3. The CDR3 spells CASTLRRGLTNYGYTF. CDR3 DNA: TGTGCCAGCACGCTCCGGCGGGGGCTGACGAACTATGGCTACACCTTC.

This clonotype showed up many times. The V gene is TRBV29-1, the J gene TRBJ2-7; D is perhaps TRBD2 (5 bases). V shed 4 bases and J shed 6 bases, with 16 bases lying between them. Germline V gene sequence: CDR1 SQVTM, CDR2 ANQGSEA. CDR3 size: 13 residues. The chain's CDR3 is CSVAFGLASEQYF. The CDR3 coding sequence is TGCAGCGTTGCATTCGGGCTAGCCTCCGAGCAGTACTTC.

A few counts support this clonotype. This CDR3 is missing its conserved last phenylalanine or tryptophan, likely due to a read error. V is TRBV12-3 or TRBV12-4 and J is TRBJ2-7; perhaps D is TRBD1 or TRBD2 (5 bases each). With 3 bases removed from V and 4 bases from J, the gap between germline ends came to 13 bases. The CDR3 is made up of 14 amino acids. The CDR3 here is CASSLGVSGYEQYL. CDR3 bases: TGTGCCAGCAGTTTGGGGGTTTCGGGATACGAGCAGTACCTC.

This clonotype was recorded many times. CDR3 DNA: TGTGCCAGCAGCTTAAGTGCGGCGGCCTACGAGCAGTACTTC. It yields the protein CASSLSAAAYEQYF. The J gene is TRBJ2-7, the V gene TRBV5-6; unclear D gene. V gave up 2 bases and J gave up 2 bases, with 11 bases separating them. Germline lookup yields CDR1 SGHDT and CDR2 YYEEEE. The length of the CDR3 is 14 residues.

This clonotype was picked up many times. An end of the junction does not agree with germline; a read error may underlie this. The genes are TRBV6-5 and TRBJ1-2, with unresolved D. This CDR3 spans 14 amino acids. Germline lookup yields CDR1 MNHEY and CDR2 SVGAGI. The CDR3 loop is CAGSYLQNSFSYTF. The CDR3 coding sequence is TGTGCCGGCAGTTACCTACAGAATAGCTTTAGCTACACCTTC.

This clonotype has more than one count but fewer than ten. The genes are TRBV5-1 and TRBJ1-6; D remains ambiguous. Germline CDR1 reads SGHRS; CDR2 reads YFSETQ. The CDR3 loop spans 14 amino acids. Trimming left V 4 bases short and J 6 bases short, with 11 bases between. The CDR3 spells CASSPDAANSPLHF. The CDR3 nucleotides are TGCGCCAGCAGCCCAGACGCAGCTAATTCACCCCTCCACTTT.

This chain joins TRBV3-1 and TRBJ1-1; no definite D call. This CDR3 contains 11 residues. CDR1 and CDR2 (germline): LGHDT, YNNKEL (reference sequence). Trimming stripped 7 bases from V and 5 bases from J, with 8 bases between. The CDR3 sequence: CASTSGTEAFF. The CDR3 region has the DNA TGTGCCAGCACCTCGGGTACTGAAGCTTTCTTT.

The table lists this clonotype with many counts. This chain joins TRBV2 and TRBJ2-7; D unresolved. Germline CDR1 and CDR2: SNHLY and FYNNEI. V lost 8 bases to trimming and J lost 6 bases, with 17 bases between them. The CDR3 sequence is 13 residues long. CDR3 region: CASAVHPPSEQYF. The DNA for the CDR3 is TGTGCCAGCGCGGTCCACCCCCCCTCCGAGCAGTACTTC. The variable domain in full, with the rest retrieved from reference TRBV2 and TRBJ2-7, is EPEVTQTPSHQVTQMGQEVILRCVPISNHLYFYWYRQILGQKVEFLVSFYNNEISEKSEIFDDQFSVERPDGSNFTLKIRSTKLEDSAMYFCASAVHPPSEQYFGPGTRLTVT.

J is TRBJ2-4 and V is TRBV12-3 or TRBV12-4; no definite D call. The CDR3 sequence is 14 residues long. Trimming pared 3 bases from V and 4 bases from J, leaving 10 bases between. The CDR3 protein is CASSFLWRKNIQYF. Written as DNA, the CDR3 is TGTGCCAGCAGTTTTTTATGGCGGAAAAACATTCAGTACTTC.

CDR3 nucleotides: TGTGCCAGCAGCGCGGCACAGGGGGTCCAAGAGACCCAGTACTTC. Its protein product is CASSAAQGVQETQYF. V gene TRBV9 combines with J gene TRBJ2-5; 8 nucleotides line up with TRBD1. Germline CDR1 is SGDLS and CDR2 is YYNGEE. The CDR3 has 15 residues. V gave up 3 bases and J gave up 1 base; unmatched junction bases: 5.

V gene TRBV28 combines with J gene TRBJ2-7; the D is unclear. The CDR3 has 11 residues. Trimming shortened V by 6 bases and J by 12 bases, and 15 bases separated the two germline ends. Germline V gene lookup returns CDR1 MDHEN and CDR2 SYDVKM. The CDR3 sequence: CASRSNGRWYF. DNA of the CDR3: TGTGCCAGCAGATCTAACGGGCGATGGTACTTC.

This clonotype was recorded many times. The V gene is TRBV19, the J gene TRBJ1-2; TRBD1 agrees at 12 bases. CDR3 size: 17 residues. V was pared by 5 bases and J by 5 bases, with 12 bases of the junction left unmatched. Germline CDR1 is LNHDA and CDR2 is SQIVND (reference sequence). CDR3: CASSFSGTGGVRYGYTF. The CDR3 bases are TGTGCCAGTAGTTTCTCCGGGACAGGGGGCGTGAGGTATGGCTACACCTTC.